This section outlines one T cell receptor (beta chain) sequence together with its context. Antigen: not known. This sample stems from a study of blood T cells in healthy people across ages. The second PCR ran 7 to 11 cycles with a sample-barcoded 5' primer and J-beta primers. MiXCR, applied by TCRdb to the 5' RACE reads, yields one record per CDR3 protein. Of over 1,200,000 distinct CDR3 sequences listed, approximately 60% were seen once; the top ten hold about 6.7%. The ends were cut back, 2 bases at V and 2 bases at J, with 13 bases in the middle. CDR3 size: 15 residues. Germline V gene data show CDR1 as SGHKS and CDR2 as YYEKEE (reference sequence). Sample donors were healthy Caucasian individuals that came from Russia, aged roughly 6 to 90. The authors drew 8.5 to 10 milliliters of peripheral blood from each donor. Study-wide points: Expanded clonotype shifts may have been confounded, as the donors had an unknown CMV status. TCR beta diversity per million T cells fell roughly linearly with age.

The receptor was derived from a man younger than 30 in good health. The source material was blood. The rearrangement links TRBV5-5 to TRBJ2-5; D may be TRBD2 (7 bases). The CDR3 DNA is TGTGCCAGCAGCTTAGGGGGGGCTTATCAAGAGACCCAGTACTTC. Residues: CASSLGGAYQETQYF.